These 3 T cell receptor beta chains were all obtained from the same sample, sequenced in a study of neoadjuvant nivolumab and ipilimumab in lung cancer. Assay used: immunoSEQ multiplex PCR; TCRdb lists only in-frame clones, some missing. Among 40,000 or so clones listed, roughly nine tenths were seen once. The starting material was peripheral blood, obtained before neoadjuvant nivolumab, alone or with ipilimumab. These receptors all stem from an adult with non-small cell lung cancer.

J is TRBJ2-2 and V is TRBV10-3; maybe TRBD1 (5 bases). The CDR3 covers 16 residues. The germline V and J ends were trimmed by 7 bases and 4 bases, with 19 bases remaining between them. Germline values: CDR1 ENHRY, CDR2 SYGVKD. Here the CDR3 DNA reads TGTGCCATCAATGACCTCGGGCAGGGTGGCACCGGGGAGCTGTTTTTT. Its protein is CAINDLGQGGTGELFF.

The rearrangement links TRBV4-3 to TRBJ1-1; D is perhaps TRBD1 (5 bases). The germline gives CDR1 LGHNA, CDR2 YSLEER. The CDR3 consists of 18 residues. Trimming removed 0 bases from V and 0 bases from J, with 17 bases in between. CDR3 nucleotides: TGCGCCAGCAGCCAAGATCCTACCCGGGGCAGCATGAACACTGAAGCTTTCTTT. Its translation is CASSQDPTRGSMNTEAFF.

The rearrangement links TRBV7-8 to TRBJ2-2, with D possibly matching TRBD1 (5 bases). With 5 bases removed from V and 6 bases from J, the gap between germline ends came to 10 bases. The CDR3 loop spans 13 amino acids. Germline CDR1 SGHVS, CDR2 FQNEAQ. CDR3 in DNA: TGTGCCAGCAGCCCCCAGGGTCCCGGGGAGCTGTTTTTT. This gives the protein CASSPQGPGELFF.